These T cell receptor beta chains were read from a single sample in a study of cytomegalovirus exposure and HLA in healthy donors. This table comes from immunoSEQ multiplex PCR, and its TCRdb copy is limited to in-frame clones, with some not included. The sample holds 90,000 to 120,000 clones; around 78% are singletons and the top ten take around 7.8%. Sequenced sample: PBMCs. Receptors originate from a man younger than 45 in good health and CMV-seronegative. Both conserved end residues are part of each CDR3. A D gene is named only where the DNA matches it firmly. A row's size may be missing; if present it is once, few, many or a size class.

clone size	CDR3 length	V gene	D gene	J gene	CDR3 protein	CDR3 DNA
NA	14	TRBV10-3	TRBD1	TRBJ1-2	CAISERGRNYGYTF	TGTGCCATCAGTGAGAGGGGGCGTAACTATGGCTACACCTTC
NA	15	TRBV5-1	TRBD2	TRBJ2-7	CASSLRLAGVGEQYF	TGCGCCAGCAGCTTGCGGCTAGCGGGAGTAGGGGAGCAGTACTTC
NA	14	TRBV5-1	NA	TRBJ2-3	CASSLSGRADTQYF	TGCGCCAGCAGCTTGTCGGGAAGGGCAGATACGCAGTATTTT
NA	13	TRBV2	NA	TRBJ1-1	CASRPEGITEAFF	TGTGCCAGCAGGCCGGAGGGAATCACTGAAGCTTTCTTT
NA	13	TRBV6-1	TRBD1	TRBJ2-5	CASSARGIETQYF	TGTGCCAGCAGTGCCAGGGGGATAGAGACCCAGTACTTC
NA	14	TRBV11-3	NA	TRBJ2-5	CASSLGGNQETQYF	TGTGCCAGCAGCTTAGGCGGAAACCAAGAGACCCAGTACTTC
NA	15	TRBV11-2	NA	TRBJ2-7	CASSGGNYQSYEQYF	TGTGCCAGCAGCGGGGGCAATTATCAATCCTACGAGCAGTACTTC
NA	12	TRBV27	TRBD1	TRBJ1-1	CASSDRGLSAFF	TGTGCCAGCAGTGACAGGGGGCTTTCAGCTTTCTTT
NA	12	TRBV30	TRBD2	TRBJ2-7	CAWTSGEYEQYF	TGTGCCTGGACTAGCGGTGAATACGAGCAGTACTTC
NA	14	TRBV5-1	NA	TRBJ2-3	CASSFSQGGDTQYF	TGCGCCAGCAGCTTCAGCCAGGGTGGGGATACGCAGTATTTT
NA	13	TRBV7-2	NA	TRBJ1-2	CASSSSGYYGYTF	TGTGCCAGCAGCTCCAGTGGCTACTATGGCTACACCTTC
NA	14	TRBV28	TRBD1	TRBJ1-2	CASSWGQGGYGYTF	TGTGCCAGCAGTTGGGGACAGGGCGGCTATGGCTACACCTTC
NA	13	TRBV28	NA	TRBJ2-2	CASRDSYTGELFF	TGTGCCAGCCGGGACTCCTACACCGGGGAGCTGTTTTTT
NA	14	TRBV27	NA	TRBJ2-2	CASSLTGNTGELFF	TGTGCCAGCAGTTTGACAGGGAACACCGGGGAGCTGTTTTTT
NA	13	TRBV25-1	NA	TRBJ1-6	CASEADLNSPLHF	TGTGCCAGCGAAGCGGACTTAAATTCACCCCTCCACTTT
few	15	TRBV5-1	NA	TRBJ1-2	CASSSGQVPNYGYTF	TGCGCCAGCAGCTCCGGACAAGTCCCGAACTATGGCTACACCTTC
NA	17	TRBV5-1	NA	TRBJ2-1	CASSSQGVAPSYNEQFF	TGCGCCAGCAGCTCGCAGGGCGTAGCACCCTCCTACAATGAGCAGTTCTTC
NA	15	TRBV9	TRBD2	TRBJ2-1	CASSSRTSGGNEQFF	TGTGCCAGCAGCTCCCGGACTAGCGGGGGGAATGAGCAGTTCTTC
NA	13	TRBV19	TRBD2	TRBJ2-2	CASSGLGTGELFF	TGTGCCAGTAGTGGACTAGGGACCGGGGAGCTGTTTTTT
NA	13	TRBV7-2	NA	TRBJ2-1	CASSQPGNNEQFF	TGTGCCAGCAGCCAACCAGGAAACAATGAGCAGTTCTTC
NA	17	TRBV15	TRBD1	TRBJ2-3	CATSRSLTGLSTDTQYF	TGTGCCACCAGCAGATCTTTGACAGGGCTTAGCACAGATACGCAGTATTTT
NA	12	TRBV6-6	NA	TRBJ2-7	CASSYASYEQYF	TGTGCCAGCAGTTACGCGTCCTACGAGCAGTACTTC
NA	13	TRBV19	NA	TRBJ1-1	CASRSEGGTEAFF	TGTGCCAGTAGATCCGAGGGTGGCACTGAAGCTTTCTTT
NA	18	TRBV7-2	TRBD2	TRBJ2-3	CASSVGFGTSGSTDTQYF	TGTGCCAGCAGCGTAGGGTTCGGTACTAGCGGGAGCACAGATACGCAGTATTTT
once	14	TRBV18	TRBD1	TRBJ2-7	CASSPATGAGEQYF	TGTGCCAGCTCACCGGCGACAGGGGCCGGAGAGCAGTACTTC
NA	14	TRBV9	NA	TRBJ1-3	CASSVEGGGNTIYF	TGTGCCAGCAGCGTAGAGGGAGGTGGAAACACCATATATTTT
once	13	TRBV5-1	NA	TRBJ2-3	CASSLAGTDTQYF	TGCGCCAGCAGCTTGGCGGGCACAGATACGCAGTATTTT
NA	15	TRBV5-6	TRBD2	TRBJ2-5	CASSLGLAGQETQYF	TGTGCCAGCAGCTTGGGACTAGCGGGGCAAGAGACCCAGTACTTC
once	17	TRBV27	NA	TRBJ2-6	CASSLWSEGFGANVLTF	TGTGCCAGCAGTTTATGGTCAGAGGGTTTCGGGGCCAACGTCCTGACTTTC
NA	12	TRBV30	NA	TRBJ2-7	CAWSVQVYEQYF	TGTGCCTGGAGTGTGCAGGTCTACGAGCAGTACTTC
few	15	TRBV5-4	NA	TRBJ2-5	CASSKGVSPQETQYF	TGTGCCAGCAGCAAAGGGGTCAGCCCCCAAGAGACCCAGTACTTC
few	14	TRBV25-1	NA	TRBJ1-2	CASSPLPVDYGYTF	TGTGCCAGCAGTCCACTCCCGGTGGACTATGGCTACACCTTC
NA	13	TRBV27	NA	TRBJ2-7	CASSQTLAYEQYF	TGTGCCAGCAGCCAGACACTAGCTTACGAGCAGTACTTC
NA	15	TRBV18	NA	TRBJ1-5	CASSAGEMGNQPQHF	TGTGCCAGCTCAGCAGGGGAAATGGGCAATCAGCCCCAGCATTTT
NA	15	TRBV28	TRBD1	TRBJ1-2	CASGGQGAPNYGYTF	TGTGCCAGCGGGGGACAGGGGGCTCCTAACTATGGCTACACCTTC
NA	14	TRBV28	TRBD1	TRBJ2-7	CASSSGQGAWEQYF	TGTGCCAGCAGTTCGGGACAGGGGGCGTGGGAGCAGTACTTC
NA	13	TRBV9	TRBD2	TRBJ2-7	CASSLTSGYEQYF	TGTGCCAGCAGCCTTACTAGCGGTTACGAGCAGTACTTC
NA	15	TRBV18	NA	TRBJ1-1	CASSPGWWANAEAFF	TGTGCCAGCTCACCCGGATGGTGGGCAAACGCTGAAGCTTTCTTT
NA	15	TRBV4-2	NA	TRBJ2-4	CASSQGSGMANIQYF	TGTGCCAGCAGCCAAGGGTCAGGGATGGCAAACATTCAGTACTTC
NA	13	TRBV28	NA	TRBJ2-2	CASSLANTGELFF	TGTGCCAGCAGTTTGGCTAACACCGGGGAGCTGTTTTTT
NA	13	TRBV6-1	TRBD2	TRBJ2-7	CASSLGGTYEQYF	TGTGCCAGCAGCCTGGGAGGGACCTACGAGCAGTACTTC